This TCR beta chain was captured by sequencing in a study of blood T cell repertoires in COVID-19 (dated by TCRdb to 2020 to 2021). As for the study more broadly: Samples covering the acute and convalescent phases of COVID-19 were provided by collaborators in the United States, Italy and Spain. The material from the prospective study consisted of cDNA or gDNA derived from T cells, B-cell-depleted T cells, or PBMCs. The dataset comprised deeply sampled blood TCRbeta repertoires from subjects exposed to, actively infected with, or recovered from COVID-19. The repertoires were made available in a free public database intended to serve as a resource for research on the immune response to SARS-CoV-2. The samples were drawn from the first 160 participants of the ongoing ImmuneRACE study and from roughly 1,300 subjects provided by 6 global collaborators. Sample metadata almost always included a de-identified subject ID, COVID-19 status, age in years and sex. Where available, HLA class I and class II types were obtained from metadata supplied by the sample provider rather than from assay-based typing. The research as a whole found: The quantity of clinical and demographic metadata differed by source and by participant and was supplied without curation.

V is clipped by 0 bases and J by 5 bases, and the sequence between their germline boundaries is 11 bases long. Sequences SGHNT (CDR1) and YYREEE (CDR2) are obtained from the germline V gene (reference sequence). Its CDR3 holds 15 amino acids, cysteine through phenylalanine. Kept here is only the CDR3 DNA, which spans 45 bases and is read in frame from base 1. The collaborating institutions used their own protocols to collect whole blood in K2EDTA tubes. For TCRbeta analysis, collaborators shipped samples in one of three forms: frozen whole blood, isolated PBMCs, or DNA extracted from either of those sample types. The immunoSEQ Assay, a bias-controlled multiplex PCR, was used to amplify TCRbeta CDR3 regions from genomic DNA. The study's processing was this. Within the assay, amplification of reference gene primers was used to estimate how many nucleated cells each sample contained. To quantify the absolute abundance of each unique TCRbeta CDR3 rearrangement, sequence reads were collapsed and filtered. For each sample, productive Simpson clonality was calculated as the square root of Simpson's diversity index across productive rearrangements. Drawn from immuneACCESS, this table holds only the in-frame rearrangements with V and J called that TCRdb kept. Clones are partly lost; checked studies trace under half to an unresolved V gene and leave the rest unexplained. V, J and clone size were drawn from that table, and D and trimming were deduced from the DNA. The sample yields around 180,000 clones; about 80% were counted once. The ten largest clones capture about 1.6% of the sample.

This clone has just one count. Its antigen is not yet known. Base qualities are not at hand, and no much larger clone is one base apart. The specimen was peripheral blood. The rearranged segments are TRBV5-4 and TRBJ2-2; 5 matching bases give a weak D call of TRBD1. The clonotype originates from a human donor in a cohort sampled during active COVID-19. Read as DNA, the sequence is TGTGCCAGCAGCTTGGCCCGCAGGGAAACCGGGGAGCTGTTTTTT. Translated, this is CASSLARRETGELFF. When the CDR3 is completed using the reference TRBV5-4 and TRBJ2-2 genes on either side, the full variable domain is ETGVTQSPTHLIKTRGQQVTLRCSSQSGHNTVSWYQQALGQGPQFIFQYYREEENGRGNFPPRFSGLQFPNYSSELNVNALELDDSALYLCASSLARRETGELFFGEGSRLTVL.